This T cell receptor beta chain was found in a study of CD8+ T cells in alopecia areata. The germline V gene has CDR1 LGHNT and CDR2 FRNRAP. The germline V and J ends were trimmed by 6 bases and 6 bases, with 13 bases remaining between them. CDR3 length equals 13 residues. CD4+ and CD8+ T cells were sorted from PBMCs. The authors extracted RNA and reverse transcribed it into cDNA as the sequencing template. Only in-frame clones appear in the TCRdb table, and some are missing; sequencing was by immunoSEQ multiplex PCR. The sample includes about 120,000 clones, 49% of them seen just once. This clonotype originated in a human donor with alopecia areata. This specimen consisted of CD8+ T cells sorted from blood, obtained at week 0. V usage is TRBV12-5 and J usage is TRBJ2-3, with no clear D. CDR3 residues: CASGSSLRDTQYF. The CDR3 DNA is TGTGCTAGTGGATCCTCTCTCAGGGATACGCAGTATTTT.